This T cell receptor beta chain was recovered during a study of cytomegalovirus exposure and HLA in healthy donors. PCR was performed using 60 Vbeta and 13 Jbeta primers. Profiled with immunoSEQ multiplex PCR; TCRdb holds only in-frame clones, not every one. The sample has around 140,000 clones; over 75% are singletons. The TCR sequence derives from a woman in her thirties in good health and CMV-seronegative. Source material: PBMCs.

CDR3 sequence: CSVEKRGGVDTQYF. The CDR3 region has the DNA TGCAGCGTTGAAAAACGGGGGGGCGTAGATACGCAGTATTTT. This sequence joins TRBV29-1 and TRBJ2-3; 8 bases line up with TRBD2. From germline, CDR1 is SQVTM and CDR2 ANQGSEA. This CDR3 region has 14 residues. Unmatched junction bases numbered 6, after V lost 2 bases and J lost 5 bases.